This is a list of T cell receptor beta chains from one sample in a study of T cells in Graves' hyperthyroidism and ophthalmopathy. TCRdb called the multiplex PCR reads again in MiXCR, with one record for every CDR3 protein. The sample holds under 650,000 distinct CDR3 sequences, 16% seen once. Material for sequencing was blood. The receptors here all came from a woman in her 30s with Graves' hyperthyroidism. Both conserved end residues are part of each CDR3. The D gene is left open where the match is weak. Not every row has a clone size; where given, it reads once, few, many or a size class.

v_gene: TRBV2; d_gene: .; abundance: many; j_gene: TRBJ2-3; CDR3nt: TGTGCCAGCAGTGAGGGTGGACTTTCAGATACGCAGTATTTT; CDR3aa: CASSEGGLSDTQYF
v_gene: TRBV30; d_gene: .; abundance: many; j_gene: TRBJ1-1; CDR3nt: TGTGCCTGGAGCTCGATGGACACTGAAGCTTTCTTT; CDR3aa: CAWSSMDTEAFF
v_gene: TRBV7-3; d_gene: TRBD2; abundance: many; j_gene: TRBJ2-3; CDR3nt: TGTGCCAGCAGCTTAGCTAGCGGGATCACAGATACGCAGTATTTT; CDR3aa: CASSLASGITDTQYF
v_gene: TRBV30; d_gene: TRBD1; abundance: many; j_gene: TRBJ1-5; CDR3nt: TGTGCCTGGAGTGTACATGCAGGGGGCCGACAGCCCCAGCATTTT; CDR3aa: CAWSVHAGGRQPQHF
v_gene: TRBV12-3/TRBV12-4; d_gene: TRBD1; abundance: few; j_gene: TRBJ2-3; CDR3nt: TGTGCCAGCAGTCCGGGACAGGGTTGGACAGATACGCAGTATTTT; CDR3aa: CASSPGQGWTDTQYF
v_gene: TRBV15; d_gene: .; abundance: .; j_gene: TRBJ2-1; CDR3nt: TGTGCCACCAGCAGGACAGGGGAGGGCGATGAGCAGTTCTTC; CDR3aa: CATSRTGEGDEQFF
v_gene: TRBV5-1; d_gene: TRBD2; abundance: many; j_gene: TRBJ2-7; CDR3nt: TGCGCCAGCCGCCCAACCGGGACTAGCGGGACCGGGCCGCTCTACGAGCAGTACTTC; CDR3aa: CASRPTGTSGTGPLYEQYF
v_gene: TRBV20-1; d_gene: .; abundance: .; j_gene: TRBJ2-7; CDR3nt: TGCAGTGCTAGATACGACGCGAAGAATCACCATCGACCCCAACACTACGAGCAGTACTTC; CDR3aa: CSARYDAKNHHRPQHYEQYF
v_gene: TRBV11-3; d_gene: .; abundance: few; j_gene: TRBJ1-4; CDR3nt: TGTGCCAGCAGCTTAGATTATCGGGACTCAACTAATGAAAAACTGTTTTTT; CDR3aa: CASSLDYRDSTNEKLFF
v_gene: TRBV7-3; d_gene: .; abundance: many; j_gene: TRBJ2-3; CDR3nt: TGTGCCAGCAGCAGAACTAGCCTACTCACAGATACGCAGTATTTT; CDR3aa: CASSRTSLLTDTQYF
v_gene: TRBV6-1; d_gene: .; abundance: many; j_gene: TRBJ2-1; CDR3nt: TGTGCCAGCAGTGTTGAGCTAGTTTACCTCAATGAGCAGTTCTTC; CDR3aa: CASSVELVYLNEQFF
v_gene: TRBV9; d_gene: .; abundance: many; j_gene: TRBJ2-1; CDR3nt: TGTGCCAGCAGCGTAGCCGGGAGTCGGATCAATGAGCAGTTCTTC; CDR3aa: CASSVAGSRINEQFF
v_gene: TRBV27; d_gene: .; abundance: .; j_gene: TRBJ2-7; CDR3nt: TGTGCCAGCTATGACTGCGCCTACGAGCAGTACTTC; CDR3aa: CASYDCAYEQYF
v_gene: TRBV10-3; d_gene: .; abundance: .; j_gene: TRBJ1-5; CDR3nt: TGTGCCATCAGTGGGACAGAAAATCAGCCCCAGCATTTT; CDR3aa: CAISGTENQPQHF
v_gene: TRBV3-1; d_gene: .; abundance: many; j_gene: TRBJ2-5; CDR3nt: TGTGCCAGCAGCCAAGATGGATTCCGAGAGACCCAGTACTTC; CDR3aa: CASSQDGFRETQYF
v_gene: TRBV4-2; d_gene: TRBD2; abundance: .; j_gene: TRBJ2-3; CDR3nt: TGTGCCAGCAGCCAGGATCTAGCGGGAGAGAGCACAGATACGCAGTATTTT; CDR3aa: CASSQDLAGESTDTQYF
v_gene: TRBV27; d_gene: .; abundance: .; j_gene: TRBJ2-1; CDR3nt: TGTGCCAGCAGTCCCGCAAGCGGCTATGAGCAGTTCTTC; CDR3aa: CASSPASGYEQFF
v_gene: TRBV14; d_gene: TRBD1; abundance: few; j_gene: TRBJ2-2; CDR3nt: TGTGCCAGCAGCCAAGGCTGGCTAGCAGGGGGCACCGGGGAGCTGTTTTTT; CDR3aa: CASSQGWLAGGTGELFF
v_gene: TRBV24-1; d_gene: .; abundance: .; j_gene: TRBJ2-3; CDR3nt: TGTGCCACCAGTGATGGGGGACGGATAACTAGCACAGATACGCAGTATTTT; CDR3aa: CATSDGGRITSTDTQYF
v_gene: TRBV30; d_gene: .; abundance: once; j_gene: TRBJ2-1; CDR3nt: TGTGCCTGGAGACAGGAATCCTACAATGAGCAGTTCTTC; CDR3aa: CAWRQESYNEQFF
v_gene: TRBV7-9; d_gene: .; abundance: few; j_gene: TRBJ2-7; CDR3nt: TGTGCCAGCAGCCACGGACCCCTTAGGGAGCAGTACTTC; CDR3aa: CASSHGPLREQYF
v_gene: TRBV28; d_gene: .; abundance: few; j_gene: TRBJ1-2; CDR3nt: TGTGCCAGCAGTTTATCCGCTGAATATGGCTACACCTTC; CDR3aa: CASSLSAEYGYTF
v_gene: TRBV13; d_gene: TRBD2; abundance: few; j_gene: TRBJ2-1; CDR3nt: TGTGCCAGCAGCCCCTGGACTAGCGGGCGCTCCTACAATGAGCAGTTCTTC; CDR3aa: CASSPWTSGRSYNEQFF
v_gene: TRBV7-9; d_gene: .; abundance: .; j_gene: TRBJ2-7; CDR3nt: TGTGCCAGCAGCCCCTCCCCGGGAGAGCAGTACTTC; CDR3aa: CASSPSPGEQYF
v_gene: TRBV12-3/TRBV12-4; d_gene: TRBD1; abundance: many; j_gene: TRBJ1-1; CDR3nt: TGTGCCAGCAGTCCCAGGGGGGGCCACGTCACTGAAGCTTTCTTT; CDR3aa: CASSPRGGHVTEAFF
v_gene: TRBV3-1; d_gene: .; abundance: .; j_gene: TRBJ1-6; CDR3nt: TGTGCCAGCAGCCAGGCCTGGGCCCGCTCCGATTCACCCCTCCACTTT; CDR3aa: CASSQAWARSDSPLHF
v_gene: TRBV4-3; d_gene: .; abundance: many; j_gene: TRBJ1-1; CDR3nt: TGCGCCAGCAGCCAAGCTGACTTAGACCCAAGCACTGAAGCTTTCTTT; CDR3aa: CASSQADLDPSTEAFF
v_gene: TRBV30; d_gene: .; abundance: many; j_gene: TRBJ2-5; CDR3nt: TGTGCCTGGAGTGGGGGGGGCCCAGAGACCCAGTACTTC; CDR3aa: CAWSGGGPETQYF
v_gene: TRBV2; d_gene: .; abundance: many; j_gene: TRBJ2-3; CDR3nt: TGTGCCAGCAGTGAAGACCCAGATACGCAGTATTTT; CDR3aa: CASSEDPDTQYF
v_gene: TRBV2; d_gene: .; abundance: many; j_gene: TRBJ2-3; CDR3nt: TGTGCCAGCAGTAACTCCGGGACCCCCACAGATACGCAGTATTTT; CDR3aa: CASSNSGTPTDTQYF
v_gene: TRBV11-2; d_gene: .; abundance: many; j_gene: TRBJ2-3; CDR3nt: TGTGCCAGCAGTTTACTAACTTCAGATACGCAGTATTTT; CDR3aa: CASSLLTSDTQYF
v_gene: TRBV7-9; d_gene: .; abundance: few; j_gene: TRBJ2-7; CDR3nt: TGTGCCAGCAGCCGACTCTCAAGCTCCTACGAGCAGTACTTC; CDR3aa: CASSRLSSSYEQYF
v_gene: TRBV7-9; d_gene: .; abundance: .; j_gene: TRBJ1-6; CDR3nt: TGTGCCAGCAGCTTAGTTGCGGCAGGGGAGTATAATTCACCCCTCCACTTT; CDR3aa: CASSLVAAGEYNSPLHF
v_gene: TRBV18; d_gene: TRBD2; abundance: few; j_gene: TRBJ2-7; CDR3nt: TGTGCCAGCTCACCCAGACTAGCGGACTCCTACGAGCAGTACTTC; CDR3aa: CASSPRLADSYEQYF
v_gene: TRBV7-3; d_gene: .; abundance: .; j_gene: TRBJ2-2; CDR3nt: TGTGCCAGCAGCTTAGGCGGGACGGCGAACACCGGGGAGCTGTCTTTT; CDR3aa: CASSLGGTANTGELSF
v_gene: TRBV19; d_gene: .; abundance: few; j_gene: TRBJ2-1; CDR3nt: TGTGCCAGTAGTCCACAGGAGCGTGAGCAGTTCTTC; CDR3aa: CASSPQEREQFF
v_gene: TRBV6-6; d_gene: TRBD2; abundance: many; j_gene: TRBJ2-2; CDR3nt: TGTGCCAGCAGTTACTCCGTCTTAGCGGGAGCGAACACCGGGGAGCTGTTTTTT; CDR3aa: CASSYSVLAGANTGELFF
v_gene: TRBV11-2; d_gene: TRBD2; abundance: once; j_gene: TRBJ2-3; CDR3nt: TGTGCCAGCAGCTTAGCCCCTCCTGGCGGGGGGGAAGATACGCAGTATTTT; CDR3aa: CASSLAPPGGGEDTQYF
v_gene: TRBV2; d_gene: TRBD1; abundance: many; j_gene: TRBJ2-7; CDR3nt: TGTGCCAGCAGTGAATTGACAGGGGACGAGCAGTACTTC; CDR3aa: CASSELTGDEQYF
v_gene: TRBV30; d_gene: TRBD2; abundance: .; j_gene: TRBJ2-7; CDR3nt: TGTGCCTGGAGATCAGGGACTAGCGGGAGGGGGAGCTCCTACGAGCAGTACTTC; CDR3aa: CAWRSGTSGRGSSYEQYF
v_gene: TRBV29-1; d_gene: TRBD1; abundance: many; j_gene: TRBJ2-7; CDR3nt: TGCAGCGTCGGGACAGGCTCTCCCTACGAGCAGTACTTC; CDR3aa: CSVGTGSPYEQYF
v_gene: TRBV28; d_gene: TRBD1; abundance: many; j_gene: TRBJ1-2; CDR3nt: TGTGCCAGCACCTCGACAGGGACTAACTATGGCTACACCTTC; CDR3aa: CASTSTGTNYGYTF
v_gene: TRBV2; d_gene: .; abundance: many; j_gene: TRBJ1-1; CDR3nt: TGTGCCAGCACCAAGCTGGACGTGAACACTGAAGCTTTCTTT; CDR3aa: CASTKLDVNTEAFF
v_gene: TRBV27; d_gene: TRBD1; abundance: few; j_gene: TRBJ1-2; CDR3nt: TGTGCCAGCCGTAGTAGAACAGGGGAAAGGGCCCTCTATGGCTACACCTTC; CDR3aa: CASRSRTGERALYGYTF
v_gene: TRBV20-1; d_gene: .; abundance: few; j_gene: TRBJ1-2; CDR3nt: TGCAGTGCCAGCCTAAACTATGGCTACACCTTC; CDR3aa: CSASLNYGYTF
v_gene: TRBV24-1; d_gene: .; abundance: many; j_gene: TRBJ2-3; CDR3nt: TGTGCCACCAGTGATTTGACGGGAGCGGTGACAGATACGCAGTATTTT; CDR3aa: CATSDLTGAVTDTQYF
v_gene: TRBV28; d_gene: .; abundance: .; j_gene: TRBJ2-4; CDR3nt: TGTGCCAGCAGTTACCGAGGGCTCAAAAACATTCAGTACTTC; CDR3aa: CASSYRGLKNIQYF
v_gene: TRBV4-1; d_gene: .; abundance: .; j_gene: TRBJ2-1; CDR3nt: TGCGCCAGCAGCCATACAATCTTGGATGAGCAGTTCTTC; CDR3aa: CASSHTILDEQFF
v_gene: TRBV6-2/TRBV6-3; d_gene: TRBD1; abundance: once; j_gene: TRBJ2-2; CDR3nt: TGTGCCAGCAGGCTCCAGGGGGCGCTTCGCACCGGGGAGCTGTTTTTT; CDR3aa: CASRLQGALRTGELFF
v_gene: TRBV2; d_gene: .; abundance: many; j_gene: TRBJ1-5; CDR3nt: TGTGCCAGCAGTGCATGGCAGGTCGGGGATCAGCCCCAGCATTTT; CDR3aa: CASSAWQVGDQPQHF
v_gene: TRBV6-5; d_gene: .; abundance: .; j_gene: TRBJ2-7; CDR3nt: TGTGCCAGCAGTTACCGTGAGGATATTCTCTACGAGCAGTACTTC; CDR3aa: CASSYREDILYEQYF
v_gene: TRBV29-1; d_gene: .; abundance: .; j_gene: TRBJ1-2; CDR3nt: TGCAGCGTTGAAGATCGGAATGAGGACGGAAACTATGGCTACACCTTC; CDR3aa: CSVEDRNEDGNYGYTF
v_gene: TRBV20-1; d_gene: TRBD2; abundance: many; j_gene: TRBJ2-1; CDR3nt: TGCAGTGCTAGAGGCCTAAGCGGGAGGGAGGATGAGCAGTTCTTC; CDR3aa: CSARGLSGREDEQFF
v_gene: TRBV27; d_gene: TRBD2; abundance: many; j_gene: TRBJ2-1; CDR3nt: TGTGCCAGCAGTTACCTAGCGGGATACAATGAGCAGTTCTTC; CDR3aa: CASSYLAGYNEQFF
v_gene: TRBV28; d_gene: .; abundance: many; j_gene: TRBJ2-3; CDR3nt: TGTGCCAGCAGCTCCCCTCCTAGCACAGATACGCAGTATTTT; CDR3aa: CASSSPPSTDTQYF
v_gene: TRBV12-3/TRBV12-4; d_gene: .; abundance: .; j_gene: TRBJ2-1; CDR3nt: TGCGCCAGCAGTTTCGATCCAGCCAACGAGCAGTTCTTC; CDR3aa: CASSFDPANEQFF
v_gene: TRBV28; d_gene: TRBD2; abundance: many; j_gene: TRBJ2-5; CDR3nt: TGTGCCAGCAGTTGGGGGGGGTATCGAGAGACCCAGTACTTC; CDR3aa: CASSWGGYRETQYF
v_gene: TRBV12-3/TRBV12-4; d_gene: TRBD1; abundance: .; j_gene: TRBJ2-2; CDR3nt: TGTGCCAGCAGTCAGGACAGGGGCACCGGGGAGCTGTTTTTT; CDR3aa: CASSQDRGTGELFF